This TCR beta chain stems from a study of blood T cell repertoires in COVID-19. At the level of the study: Both acute and convalescent COVID-19 samples were obtained from the United States, Italy and Spain. In each case, the material was cDNA or gDNA derived from T cells, B-cell-depleted T cells, or PBMCs.

In the original workflow: Counts of nucleated cells, estimated from reference gene primer amplification, were obtained. Using immunoSEQ multiplex PCR, the repertoire was profiled, and TCRdb retains in-frame clones only, with some absent. V, J and clone size derive from that table, while D and trimming were established from the DNA sequence. Altogether about 230,000 clones are present, 88% being singletons, with the ten largest covering approximately 2.6%. The sequencing input was peripheral blood. This clonotype was obtained from a woman in her sixties with acute or convalescent COVID-19.

Here the CDR3 reads CASSDGTAFGQPQHF. The CDR3 DNA reads TGTGCCAGCAGCGATGGGACAGCTTTCGGTCAGCCCCAGCATTTT. The V and J genes are TRBV9 and TRBJ1-5; TRBD1 matches 7 bases. The CDR3 consists of 15 residues. Germline V gives CDR1 SGDLS, CDR2 YYNGEE. Trimming cost V 3 bases and J 6 bases; bases outside gene matches: 9.